This TCR beta chain was sequenced for a study of T cells in Graves' hyperthyroidism and ophthalmopathy. Newly diagnosed patients aged 18 to 65 had hyperthyroidism of under 2 months' duration. Using over 8.5 ml of fresh peripheral blood, PBMCs were prepared. This CDR3 is 15 amino acids long. Trimming took off 5 bases at V and 4 bases at J, with 15 bases between the two ends. Germline V CDR1 and CDR2: SGHVS, FQNEAQ. Amplification targeted TCR beta CDR3 regions from RNA transcripts. When the TCR CDR3 underwent first-round RT-PCR, the HTBI primer set was used. TCRdb ran MiXCR on the multiplex PCR reads and lists one entry per CDR3 protein. Here the sample spans around 800,000 distinct CDR3 sequences, around 39% being singletons.

The sequence came from a man aged 18 to 29 with Graves' hyperthyroidism. The sample comprised blood. The V and J genes are TRBV7-8 and TRBJ1-5; no reliable D call. This chain's CDR3 is CASSRERVGNQPQHF. The CDR3 coding sequence is TGTGCCAGCAGCCGTGAAAGGGTCGGGAATCAGCCCCAGCATTTT.